These 25 T cell receptor beta chains came from one sample sequenced in a study of Graves' ophthalmopathy and Graves' hyperthyroidism. TCR beta CDR3 amplification used RNA transcripts. An opening RT-PCR round employed HTBI primers and preceded a second-round multiplex PCR. TCRdb reprocessed the multiplex PCR reads via MiXCR and lists one record per CDR3 protein. The data hold about 370,000 distinct CDR3 sequences, with approximately 18% observed a single time. The specimen sequenced was peripheral blood. These receptors came from an adult woman with stable Graves' hyperthyroidism.

This clonotype was detected only a few times. The V and J genes are TRBV24-1 and TRBJ2-7; D is unresolved. Germline V CDR1 and CDR2: KGHDR, SFDVKD. CDR3 length: 12 amino acids. The ends were cut back, 5 bases at V and 1 base at J, with 5 bases in the middle. The CDR3 DNA follows: TGTGCCACCAGTGGGGGTTCCTACGAGCAGTACTTC. Amino acid sequence: CATSGGSYEQYF.

There are many counts of this clonotype. The CDR3 region is CASSSDSGNTIYF. CDR3 bases: TGCGCCAGCAGTTCGGATTCTGGAAACACCATATATTTT. The chain combines TRBV10-1 with TRBJ1-3, with D unresolved. Germline V gives CDR1 WNHNN, CDR2 SYGVQD (reference sequence). The CDR3 sequence is 13 residues long. The germline V and J ends were trimmed by 5 bases and 1 base, with 6 bases remaining between them.

This clonotype was counted at least ten times. This rearrangement joins TRBV10-1 to TRBJ2-2; maybe TRBD1 (6 bases). V gave up 6 bases and J gave up 0 bases, with 14 bases separating them. The CDR3 contains 16 residues. Germline V lookup: CDR1 WNHNN, CDR2 SYGVQD (reference sequence). Here the CDR3 DNA reads TGCGCCAGCAGCCCTTGGACAGCCACGAACACCGGGGAGCTGTTTTTT. Its protein product is CASSPWTATNTGELFF.

In this sample, this clonotype turned up many times. The genes are TRBV3-1 and TRBJ2-5; 13 nucleotides agree with TRBD2. Germline CDR1 reads LGHDT; CDR2 reads YNNKEL (reference sequence). CDR3 size: 16 residues. Germline trimming cut 4 bases from V and 3 bases from J; bases unmatched to any gene: 5. CDR3 region: CASSPHGLAGEETQYF. The CDR3 nucleotides are TGTGCCAGCAGCCCCCACGGACTAGCGGGAGAAGAGACCCAGTACTTC.

The sample holds many counts of this clonotype. This sequence joins TRBV7-2 and TRBJ2-6, with TRBD1 as a possible D gene (6 bases). The CDR3 runs to 16 residues. The germline CDR1 and CDR2 sequences are SGHTA and FQGNSA. The V gene lost 1 base and the J gene lost 6 bases, with 13 bases spanning the gap. CDR3 coding DNA: TGTGCCAGCAGCTTAGGGAACAGGGCATCGGCCAACGTCCTGACTTTC. Protein sequence: CASSLGNRASANVLTF. Full variable domain (rest looked up from reference TRBV7-2 and TRBJ2-6): GAGVSQSPSNKVTEKGKDVELRCDPISGHTALYWYRQSLGQGLEFLIYFQGNSAPDKSGLPSDRFSAERTGGSVSTLTIQRTQQEDSAVYLCASSLGNRASANVLTFGAGSRLTVL.

The table lists this clonotype with many counts. The rearrangement links TRBV6-6 to TRBJ1-1; D unclear. The CDR3 totals 13 residues. V dropped 8 bases and J dropped 1 base, with 11 bases sitting between them. Germline V gene data show CDR1 as MNHNY and CDR2 as SVGAGI (reference sequence). The CDR3 region is CASQAIPNTEAFF. CDR3 DNA: TGTGCCAGCCAGGCGATCCCGAACACTGAAGCTTTCTTT.

The table lists this clonotype with many counts. The CDR3 loop reads CASSLVPKISGNTIYF. The CDR3 DNA sequence: TGTGCCAGCAGTTTGGTACCGAAAATCTCTGGAAACACCATATATTTT. V is TRBV28 and J is TRBJ1-3, with D unresolved. Per germline, CDR1 MDHEN and CDR2 SYDVKM. The V and J ends lost 3 bases and 0 bases respectively, with 12 bases between them. CDR3 length: 16 amino acids.

In its sample, this clonotype was seen a few times. A read error is possible here, since a much larger clone lies one base away. J is TRBJ2-7 and V is TRBV10-3, with 7 bases lining up with TRBD2. This CDR3 comprises 14 residues. Germline CDR1 ENHRY, CDR2 SYGVKD. The CDR3 DNA sequence: TGTGCCGTCAGTGAGGGGACCGGGACTATCGAGCAGTACTTC. Amino acids: CAVSEGTGTIEQYF.

This clonotype was counted many times. CDR3 sequence: CASSITGLREQETQYF. The CDR3 nucleotides read TGTGCCAGCAGCATCACCGGGCTTAGGGAACAAGAGACCCAGTACTTC. This chain joins TRBV5-6 and TRBJ2-5, with D uncertain. CDR3 size: 16 residues. CDR1 SGHDT and CDR2 YYEEEE come from the germline V gene. The ends were cut back, 4 bases at V and 2 bases at J, with 18 bases in the middle.

This clonotype came up many times. The rearrangement links TRBV13 to TRBJ1-2, with D unclear. CDR3 length: 16 residues. Germline CDR1 reads PRHDT; CDR2 reads FYEKMQ (reference sequence). Between the trimmed V and J ends, which lost 5 bases and 4 bases, there was a span of 20 bases. The CDR3 DNA is TGTGCCAGCAGCCCTTACCCCCCCGGGTCCCGCTATGGCTACACCTTC. It yields the protein CASSPYPPGSRYGYTF.

This sequence joins TRBV20-1 and TRBJ2-7; 7 bases fit TRBD2. The CDR3 runs 14 residues. V was clipped by 6 bases and J by 0 bases; unmatched bases: 8. The germline V gene has CDR1 DFQATT and CDR2 SNEGSKA (reference sequence). The CDR3 here is CSAGGSSGSYEQYF. CDR3 sequence (DNA): TGCAGTGCAGGAGGGTCTAGCGGCTCCTACGAGCAGTACTTC.

The chain has TRBV11-1 and TRBJ2-7, with D maybe TRBD1 (5 bases). CDR1 is SGHAT and CDR2 is FQDESV in the germline V gene (reference sequence). This CDR3 has 17 amino acids. The V end lost 0 bases, the J end lost 0 bases, and 15 bases lay between the germline ends. CDR3 bases: TGTGCCAGCAGCTTAGCGGGCCAGGGCGGATACTCCTACGAGCAGTACTTC. This translates into CASSLAGQGGYSYEQYF.

This clonotype was counted at least ten times. CDR3 region: CASSLPTGHMNTEAFF. DNA of the CDR3: TGTGCCAGCAGTTTGCCGACAGGGCATATGAACACTGAAGCTTTCTTT. J is TRBJ1-1 and V is TRBV12-3 or TRBV12-4; 7 bases align to TRBD1. After removal of 3 bases from V and 0 bases from J, the junction contained 7 bases not matched to a gene. The CDR3 consists of 16 residues.

The sample holds many counts of this clonotype. The J gene is TRBJ2-3, the V gene TRBV2; the D gene is possibly TRBD1 (5 bases). Germline V gene sequence: CDR1 SNHLY, CDR2 FYNNEI. CDR3 length: 14 residues. Trimming shortened V by 3 bases and J by 8 bases, and 15 bases separated the two germline ends. The CDR3 spells CASSEYRRQSTQYF. The CDR3 bases are TGTGCCAGCAGTGAGTATCGAAGACAGTCTACGCAGTATTTT. Full variable domain (outside the CDR3, taken from reference TRBV2 and TRBJ2-3): EPEVTQTPSHQVTQMGQEVILRCVPISNHLYFYWYRQILGQKVEFLVSFYNNEISEKSEIFDDQFSVERPDGSNFTLKIRSTKLEDSAMYFCASSEYRRQSTQYFGPGTRLTVL.

This clonotype was picked up many times. The chain has TRBV6-1 and TRBJ2-5; D perhaps matches TRBD1 (6 bases). The CDR3 sequence is 14 residues long. The germline V gene encodes CDR1 MNHNS and CDR2 SASEGT. V shed 5 bases and J shed 5 bases, with 15 bases lying between them. As DNA, the CDR3 is TGTGCCAGCAGTATAGGACAGCCGTGGGAGACCCAGTACTTC. Residues: CASSIGQPWETQYF.

The chain uses TRBV12-3 or TRBV12-4 and TRBJ2-7; D call uncertain. This CDR3 has 16 residues. V lost 3 bases and J 2 bases, leaving 17 bases between the germline ends. The CDR3 DNA reads as TGTGCCAGCAGTTTCCCCCCCCGGGTGGCCACCTACGAGCAGTACTTC. Amino acids: CASSFPPRVATYEQYF.

Only a few counts were recorded for this clonotype. The J gene is TRBJ2-7, the V gene TRBV7-9; D might be TRBD2 (5 bases). V was pared by 2 bases and J by 7 bases, with 9 bases between. The CDR3 loop spans 12 amino acids. Germline lookup yields CDR1 SEHNR and CDR2 FQNEAQ (reference sequence). CDR3 region: CASSLPGLEQYF. DNA for the CDR3: TGTGCCAGCAGCTTACCGGGGTTGGAGCAGTACTTC.

There are many counts of this clonotype. J is TRBJ1-2 and V is TRBV20-1, with a weak D call TRBD1 (5 bases). Per the germline V gene, CDR1 is DFQATT and CDR2 is SNEGSKA (reference sequence). Trimming took off 6 bases at V and 8 bases at J, with 25 bases between the two ends. There are 15 residues in the CDR3. The CDR3 here is CSAHRPGRAVWGYTF. The CDR3 DNA reads TGCAGTGCCCACCGCCCGGGCAGGGCGGTTTGGGGCTACACCTTC.

This clonotype was detected ten times or more. J is TRBJ1-1 and V is TRBV6-1; the D is unclear. This CDR3 comprises 14 residues. Germline CDR1 MNHNS, CDR2 SASEGT. Trimming removed 1 base from V and 2 bases from J, with 8 bases in between. CDR3 in amino acids: CASSEVYSNTEAFF. CDR3 coding DNA: TGTGCCAGCAGTGAAGTTTACAGTAACACTGAAGCTTTCTTT.

This chain connects TRBV7-2 to TRBJ1-2, with D tentatively TRBD1 (6 bases). V was pared by 5 bases and J by 7 bases, with 11 bases between. The length of the CDR3 is 12 residues. The germline CDR1 and CDR2 sequences are SGHTA and FQGNSA. The CDR3 DNA follows: TGTGCCAGCAGCCAACAGGGTAGTGGCTACACCTTC. It codes for CASSQQGSGYTF.

The gene calls are TRBV12-3 or TRBV12-4 and TRBJ2-7, with D unclear. Trimming took off 5 bases at V and 0 bases at J, with 11 bases between the two ends. The CDR3 has 14 amino acids. CDR3 loop: CASSPGFSSYEQYF. The CDR3 DNA sequence: TGTGCCAGCAGTCCAGGATTCAGCTCCTACGAGCAGTACTTC.

This clonotype showed up many times. The rearrangement joins TRBV9 to TRBJ2-5, with 7 bases lining up with TRBD2. The CDR3 contains 14 residues. V lost 0 bases and J lost 5; bases outside the gene matches: 4. Germline loops: CDR1 SGDLS, CDR2 YYNGEE. For the CDR3, the DNA is TGTGCCAGCAGCGTAGCTGGGAGGGCGGAGACCCAGTACTTC. Its protein is CASSVAGRAETQYF. Full variable domain (rest looked up from reference TRBV9 and TRBJ2-5): DSGVTQTPKHLITATGQRVTLRCSPRSGDLSVYWYQQSLDQGLQFLIQYYNGEERAKGNILERFSAQQFPDLHSELNLSSLELGDSALYFCASSVAGRAETQYFGPGTRLLVL.

This clonotype was seen just once. V is TRBV7-8 and J is TRBJ2-5, with 7 nucleotides matching TRBD1. V was pared by 2 bases and J by 5 bases, with 8 bases of the junction left unmatched. Germline V gene lookup returns CDR1 SGHVS and CDR2 FQNEAQ. The CDR3 is 15 residues long. The CDR3 nucleotides are TGTGCCAGCAGCTTACGACAGGGAGTGGGCGAGACCCAGTACTTC. It specifies CASSLRQGVGETQYF.

This clonotype was seen many times. The chain uses TRBV4-3 and TRBJ2-5; 8 bases agree with TRBD1. Unmatched junction bases numbered 9, after V lost 4 bases and J lost 5 bases. CDR1 and CDR2 from the germline V gene are LGHNA and YSLEER. CDR3 size: 15 residues. The CDR3 here is CASSPDREQRETQYF. The CDR3 nucleotides are TGCGCCAGCAGCCCGGACAGGGAGCAACGGGAGACCCAGTACTTC.

This clonotype was recorded many times. This chain connects TRBV28 to TRBJ1-5, with TRBD1 matching over 9 bases. CDR3 length equals 16 residues. Germline V lookup: CDR1 MDHEN, CDR2 SYDVKM. The V gene end was trimmed by 8 bases and the J gene end by 0 bases; junction bases not matched to a gene: 8. CDR3 in amino acids: CASELQGASSNQPQHF. Written as DNA, the CDR3 is TGTGCCAGCGAATTACAGGGGGCAAGTAGCAATCAGCCCCAGCATTTT.